A single T cell receptor (beta chain) is shown here with its context. What it binds is unknown. The ends were cut back, 7 bases at V and 6 bases at J, with 10 bases in the middle. Germline V gene lookup returns CDR1 SGHNT and CDR2 YYREEE (reference sequence). CDR3 size: 11 residues. The sample belongs to a study of CD8+ T cells in alopecia areata. Study details: Patients received oral tofacitinib, 5 to 10 mg twice daily, for moderate-to-severe alopecia areata. Percentage of affected scalp area was the basis on which treated patients' severity was scored.

Reverse transcribed after extraction, RNA yielded cDNA as the sequencing template. This table comes from immunoSEQ multiplex PCR, and its TCRdb copy is limited to in-frame clones, with some not included. The table has some 110,000 clones, roughly 63% seen once. Treatment defined: oral pan-JAK inhibitor, 5-10 mg twice daily. Study-wide results and caveats: Significant decreases in scalp clonality and expanded CD8+ clones followed tofacitinib treatment. Higher clonality and more expanded CD8+ clones appeared in lesional than normal scalp.

This chain links TRBV5-4 with TRBJ1-1; D is perhaps TRBD1 (6 bases). The origin of this receptor is a human donor with alopecia areata. Sequenced material: CD8+ T cells sorted from blood, taken at week 4, from a patient treated with tofacitinib. In DNA, the CDR3 is TGTGCCAGCTGGGGGGGGCCTGAAGCTTTCTTT. The encoded protein is CASWGGPEAFF.